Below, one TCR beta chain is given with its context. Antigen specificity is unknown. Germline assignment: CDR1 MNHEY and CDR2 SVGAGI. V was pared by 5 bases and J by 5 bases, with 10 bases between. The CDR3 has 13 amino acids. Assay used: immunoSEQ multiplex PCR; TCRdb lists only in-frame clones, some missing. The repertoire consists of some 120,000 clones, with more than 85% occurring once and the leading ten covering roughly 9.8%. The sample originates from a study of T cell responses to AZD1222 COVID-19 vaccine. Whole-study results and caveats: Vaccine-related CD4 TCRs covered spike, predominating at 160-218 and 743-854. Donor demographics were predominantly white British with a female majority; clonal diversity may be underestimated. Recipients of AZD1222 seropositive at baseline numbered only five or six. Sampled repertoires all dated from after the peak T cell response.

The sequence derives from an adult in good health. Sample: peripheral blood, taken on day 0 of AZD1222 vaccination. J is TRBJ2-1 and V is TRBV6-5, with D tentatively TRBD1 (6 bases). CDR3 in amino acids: CASSTGQHNEQFF. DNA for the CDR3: TGTGCCAGCAGTACTGGACAGCACAATGAGCAGTTCTTC.